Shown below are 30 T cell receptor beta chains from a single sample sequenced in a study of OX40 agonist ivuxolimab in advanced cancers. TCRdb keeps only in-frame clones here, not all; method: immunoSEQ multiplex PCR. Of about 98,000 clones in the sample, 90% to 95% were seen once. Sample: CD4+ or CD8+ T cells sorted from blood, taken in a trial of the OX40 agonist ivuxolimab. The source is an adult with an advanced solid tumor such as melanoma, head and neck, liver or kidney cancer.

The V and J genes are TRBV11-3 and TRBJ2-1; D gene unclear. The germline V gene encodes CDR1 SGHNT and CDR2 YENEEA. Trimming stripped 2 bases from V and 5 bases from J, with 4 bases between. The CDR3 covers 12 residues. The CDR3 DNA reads TGTGCCAGCAGCTTAAATCACAATGAGCAGTTCTTC. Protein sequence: CASSLNHNEQFF.

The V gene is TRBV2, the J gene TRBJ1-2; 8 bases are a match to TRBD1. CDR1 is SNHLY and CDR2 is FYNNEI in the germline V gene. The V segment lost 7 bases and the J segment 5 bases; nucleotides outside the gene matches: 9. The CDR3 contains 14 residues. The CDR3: CASKVQGGEYGYTF. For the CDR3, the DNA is TGTGCCAGCAAGGTACAGGGGGGGGAATATGGCTACACCTTC.

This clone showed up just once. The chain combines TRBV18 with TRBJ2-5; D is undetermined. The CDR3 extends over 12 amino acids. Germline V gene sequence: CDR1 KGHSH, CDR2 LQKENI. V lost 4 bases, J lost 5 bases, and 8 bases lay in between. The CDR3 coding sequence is TGTGCCAGCTCACGGTCTGGGGAGACCCAGTACTTC. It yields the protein CASSRSGETQYF.

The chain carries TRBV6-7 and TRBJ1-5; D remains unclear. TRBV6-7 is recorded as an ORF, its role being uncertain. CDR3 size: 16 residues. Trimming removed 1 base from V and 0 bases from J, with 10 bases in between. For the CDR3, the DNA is TGTGCCAGCAGTTACTTTGGACTGAATAGCAATCAGCCCCAGCATTTT. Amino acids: CASSYFGLNSNQPQHF.

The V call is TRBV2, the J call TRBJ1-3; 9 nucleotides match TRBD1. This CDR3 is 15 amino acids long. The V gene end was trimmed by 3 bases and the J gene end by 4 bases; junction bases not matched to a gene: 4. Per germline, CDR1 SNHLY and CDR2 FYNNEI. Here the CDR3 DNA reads TGTGCCAGCAGTGATAAGGACAGGGGAGGAAACACCATATATTTT. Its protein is CASSDKDRGGNTIYF.

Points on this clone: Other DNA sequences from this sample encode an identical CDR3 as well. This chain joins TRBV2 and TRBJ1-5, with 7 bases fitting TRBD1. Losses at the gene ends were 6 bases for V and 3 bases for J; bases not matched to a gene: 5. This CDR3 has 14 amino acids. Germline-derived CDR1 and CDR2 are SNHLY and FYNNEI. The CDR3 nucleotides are TGTGCCAGCAGCGCGGGACAGAACAATCAGCCCCAGCATTTT. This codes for CASSAGQNNQPQHF.

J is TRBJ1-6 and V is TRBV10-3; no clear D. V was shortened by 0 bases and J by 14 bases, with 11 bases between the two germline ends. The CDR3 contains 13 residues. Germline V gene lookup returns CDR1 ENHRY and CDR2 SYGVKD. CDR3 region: CAISESNSRTLHF. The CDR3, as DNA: TGTGCCATCAGTGAGTCGAATTCAAGGACCCTCCACTTT.

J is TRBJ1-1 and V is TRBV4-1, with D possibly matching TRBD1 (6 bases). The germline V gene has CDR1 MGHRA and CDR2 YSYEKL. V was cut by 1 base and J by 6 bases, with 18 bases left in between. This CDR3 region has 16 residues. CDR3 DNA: TGCGCCAGCAGCCAAGTCCTACCAGGGGCGAGGGCTGAAGCTTTCTTT. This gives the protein CASSQVLPGARAEAFF.

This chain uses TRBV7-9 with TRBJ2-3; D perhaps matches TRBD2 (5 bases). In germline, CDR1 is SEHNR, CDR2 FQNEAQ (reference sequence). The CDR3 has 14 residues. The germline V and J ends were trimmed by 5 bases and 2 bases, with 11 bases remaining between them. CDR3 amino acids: CASSPRRATDTQYF. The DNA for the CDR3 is TGTGCCAGCAGCCCACGGCGGGCCACAGATACGCAGTATTTT.

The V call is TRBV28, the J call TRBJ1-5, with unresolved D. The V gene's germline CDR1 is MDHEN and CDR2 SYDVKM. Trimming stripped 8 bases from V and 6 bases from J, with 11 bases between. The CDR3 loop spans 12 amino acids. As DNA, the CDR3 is TGTGCCAGCGCCACACCGACTCAGCCCCAGCATTTT. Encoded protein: CASATPTQPQHF. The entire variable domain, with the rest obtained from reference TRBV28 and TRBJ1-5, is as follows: DVKVTQSSRYLVKRTGEKVFLECVQDMDHENMFWYRQDPGLGLRLIYFSYDVKMKEKGDIPEGYSVSREKKERFSLILESASTNQTSMYLCASATPTQPQHFGDGTRLSIL.

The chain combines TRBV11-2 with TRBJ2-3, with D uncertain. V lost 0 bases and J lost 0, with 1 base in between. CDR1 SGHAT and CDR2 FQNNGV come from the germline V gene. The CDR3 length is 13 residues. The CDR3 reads CASSLDSTDTQYF. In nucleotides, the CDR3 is TGTGCCAGCAGCTTAGACAGCACAGATACGCAGTATTTT.

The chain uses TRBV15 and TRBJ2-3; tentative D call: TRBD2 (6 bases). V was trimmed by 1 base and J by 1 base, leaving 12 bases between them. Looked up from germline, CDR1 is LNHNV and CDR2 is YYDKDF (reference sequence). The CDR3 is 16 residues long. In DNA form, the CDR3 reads TGTGCCACCAGCAGAGGACTAGGAGGAGGCACAGATACGCAGTATTTT. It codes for CATSRGLGGGTDTQYF.

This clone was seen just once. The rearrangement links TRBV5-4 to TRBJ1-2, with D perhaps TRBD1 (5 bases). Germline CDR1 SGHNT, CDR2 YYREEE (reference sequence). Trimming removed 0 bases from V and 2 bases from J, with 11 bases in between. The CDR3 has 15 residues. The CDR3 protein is CASSLGGVGNYGYTF. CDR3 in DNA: TGTGCCAGCAGCTTGGGAGGGGTCGGAAACTATGGCTACACCTTC. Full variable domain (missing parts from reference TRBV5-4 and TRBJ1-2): ETGVTQSPTHLIKTRGQQVTLRCSSQSGHNTVSWYQQALGQGPQFIFQYYREEENGRGNFPPRFSGLQFPNYSSELNVNALELDDSALYLCASSLGGVGNYGYTFGSGTRLTVV.

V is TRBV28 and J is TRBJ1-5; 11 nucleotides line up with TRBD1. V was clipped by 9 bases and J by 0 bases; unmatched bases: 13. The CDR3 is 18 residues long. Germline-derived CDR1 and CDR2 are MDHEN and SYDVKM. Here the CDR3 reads CASSVPGQGGSSNQPQHF. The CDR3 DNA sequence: TGTGCCAGTTCGGTCCCGGGACAGGGGGGGAGTAGCAATCAGCCCCAGCATTTT.

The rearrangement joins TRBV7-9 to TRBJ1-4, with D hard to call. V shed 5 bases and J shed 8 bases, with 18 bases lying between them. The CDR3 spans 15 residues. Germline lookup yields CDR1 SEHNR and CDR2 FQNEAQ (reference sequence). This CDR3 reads CASSLVSGQREKLFF. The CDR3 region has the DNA TGTGCCAGCAGCCTCGTGAGCGGGCAGCGGGAAAAACTGTTTTTT. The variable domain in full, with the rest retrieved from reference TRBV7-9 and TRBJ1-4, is DTGVSQNPRHKITKRGQNVTFRCDPISEHNRLYWYRQTLGQGPEFLTYFQNEAQLEKSRLLSDRFSAERPKGSFSTLEIQRTEQGDSAMYLCASSLVSGQREKLFFGSGTQLSVL.

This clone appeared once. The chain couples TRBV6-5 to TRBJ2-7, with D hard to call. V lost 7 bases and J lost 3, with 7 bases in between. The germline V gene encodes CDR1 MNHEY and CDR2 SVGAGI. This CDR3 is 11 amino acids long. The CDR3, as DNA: TGTGCCAGCACTTCTTTCTACGAGCAGTACTTC. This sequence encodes CASTSFYEQYF.

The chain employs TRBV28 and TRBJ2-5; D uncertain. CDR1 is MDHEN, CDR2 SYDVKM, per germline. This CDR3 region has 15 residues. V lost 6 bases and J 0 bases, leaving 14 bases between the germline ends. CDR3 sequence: CASSSHGLYQETQYF. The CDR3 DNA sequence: TGTGCCAGCAGCTCCCACGGGTTGTACCAAGAGACCCAGTACTTC.

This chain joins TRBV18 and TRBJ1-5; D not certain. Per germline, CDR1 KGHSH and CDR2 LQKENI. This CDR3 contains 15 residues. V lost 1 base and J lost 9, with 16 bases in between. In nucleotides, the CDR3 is TGTGCCAGCTCACCACTCGGGGTCCCTCGGTGGCCCCAGCATTTT. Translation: CASSPLGVPRWPQHF.

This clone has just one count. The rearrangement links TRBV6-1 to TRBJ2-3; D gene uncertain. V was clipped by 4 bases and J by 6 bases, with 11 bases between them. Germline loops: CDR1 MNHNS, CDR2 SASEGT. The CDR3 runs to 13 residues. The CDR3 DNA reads TGTGCCAGCAGTGGTACCCTGATGGATACGCAGTATTTT. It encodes CASSGTLMDTQYF.

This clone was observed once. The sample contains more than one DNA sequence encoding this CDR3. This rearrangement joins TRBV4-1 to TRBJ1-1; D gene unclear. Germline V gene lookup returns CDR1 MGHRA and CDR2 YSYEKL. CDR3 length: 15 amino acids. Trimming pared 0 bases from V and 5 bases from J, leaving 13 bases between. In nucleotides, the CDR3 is TGCGCCAGCAGCCAAGATTTGGGCAGAGGGACTGAAGCTTTCTTT. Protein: CASSQDLGRGTEAFF.

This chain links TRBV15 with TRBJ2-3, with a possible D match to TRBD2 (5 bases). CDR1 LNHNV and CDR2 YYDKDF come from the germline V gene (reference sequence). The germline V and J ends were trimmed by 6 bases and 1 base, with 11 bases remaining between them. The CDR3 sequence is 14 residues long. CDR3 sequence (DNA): TGTGCCACCAGGCCGGGGAGAGGCACAGATACGCAGTATTTT. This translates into CATRPGRGTDTQYF.

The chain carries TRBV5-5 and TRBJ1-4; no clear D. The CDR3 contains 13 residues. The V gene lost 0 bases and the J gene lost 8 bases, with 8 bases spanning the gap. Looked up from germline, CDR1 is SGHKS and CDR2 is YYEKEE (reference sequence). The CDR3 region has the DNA TGTGCCAGCAGCTTGGAAGAATACGAAAAACTGTTTTTT. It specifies CASSLEEYEKLFF.

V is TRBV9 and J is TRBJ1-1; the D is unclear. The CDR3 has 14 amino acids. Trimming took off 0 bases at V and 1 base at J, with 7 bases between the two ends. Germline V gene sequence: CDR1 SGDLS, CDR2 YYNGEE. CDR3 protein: CASSVGRPNTEAFF. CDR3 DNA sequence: TGTGCCAGCAGCGTAGGACGGCCGAACACTGAAGCTTTCTTT.

CDR3 region: CASSQDTQGAHYGYTF. CDR3 bases: TGCGCCAGCAGCCAAGATACGCAGGGGGCCCACTATGGCTACACCTTC. V is TRBV4-3 and J is TRBJ1-2, with 8 bases matching TRBD1. The germline gives CDR1 LGHNA, CDR2 YSLEER. This CDR3 has 16 residues. The trim removed 0 bases at V and 3 bases at J, leaving 6 bases unmatched.

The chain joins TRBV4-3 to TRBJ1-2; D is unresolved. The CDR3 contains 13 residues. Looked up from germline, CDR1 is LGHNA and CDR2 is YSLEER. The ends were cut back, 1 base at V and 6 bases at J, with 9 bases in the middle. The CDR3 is CASSQGFLDGYTF. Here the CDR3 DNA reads TGCGCCAGCAGCCAAGGGTTCCTTGATGGCTACACCTTC.

CDR3 sequence: CASSLAPGASGNTIYF. DNA for the CDR3: TGTGCCAGCAGCTTAGCTCCGGGGGCGTCTGGAAACACCATATATTTT. The chain uses TRBV7-8 and TRBJ1-3, with a possible D match to TRBD1 (6 bases). V shed 0 bases and J shed 1 base, with 10 bases lying between them. CDR1 and CDR2 from the germline V gene are SGHVS and FQNEAQ. CDR3 length: 16 residues.

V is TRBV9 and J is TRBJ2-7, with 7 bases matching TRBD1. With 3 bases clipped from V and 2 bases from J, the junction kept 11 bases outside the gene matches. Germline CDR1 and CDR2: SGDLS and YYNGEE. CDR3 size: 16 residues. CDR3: CASSEAPRQGTYEQYF. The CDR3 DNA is TGTGCCAGCAGCGAGGCCCCGCGACAGGGCACCTACGAGCAGTACTTC.

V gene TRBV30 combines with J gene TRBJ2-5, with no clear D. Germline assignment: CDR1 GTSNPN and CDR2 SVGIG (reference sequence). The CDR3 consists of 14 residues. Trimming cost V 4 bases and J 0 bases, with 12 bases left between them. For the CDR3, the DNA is TGTGCCTGGACTCGGGTGGCGTACCAAGAGACCCAGTACTTC. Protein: CAWTRVAYQETQYF.

CDR3 nucleotides: TGTGCCAGCAGCTTTTACGGCGGGAATGAGCAGTTCTTC. Translating it yields CASSFYGGNEQFF. The chain links TRBV11-2 to TRBJ2-1; possible D gene TRBD2, 5 bases. The CDR3 has 13 amino acids. V lost 3 bases and J 7 bases, leaving 10 bases between the germline ends. Germline CDR1 SGHAT, CDR2 FQNNGV.

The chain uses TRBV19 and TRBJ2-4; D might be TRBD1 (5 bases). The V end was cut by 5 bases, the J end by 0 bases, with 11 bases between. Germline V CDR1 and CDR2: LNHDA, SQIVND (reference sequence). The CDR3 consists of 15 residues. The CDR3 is CASSSTALAKNIQYF. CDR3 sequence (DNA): TGTGCCAGTAGTTCGACAGCTCTAGCCAAAAACATTCAGTACTTC.